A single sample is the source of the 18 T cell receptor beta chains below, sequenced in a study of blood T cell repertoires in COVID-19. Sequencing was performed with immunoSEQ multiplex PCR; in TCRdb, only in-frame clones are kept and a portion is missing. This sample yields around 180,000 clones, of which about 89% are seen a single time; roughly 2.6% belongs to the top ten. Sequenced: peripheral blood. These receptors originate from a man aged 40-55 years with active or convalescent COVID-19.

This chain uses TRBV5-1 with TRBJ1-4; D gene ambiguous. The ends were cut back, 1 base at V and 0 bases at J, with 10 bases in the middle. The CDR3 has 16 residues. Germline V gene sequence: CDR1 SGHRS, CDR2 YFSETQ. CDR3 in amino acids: CASSLRAGTTNEKLFF. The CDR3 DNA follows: TGCGCCAGCAGCTTGCGGGCGGGGACAACTAATGAAAAACTGTTTTTT.

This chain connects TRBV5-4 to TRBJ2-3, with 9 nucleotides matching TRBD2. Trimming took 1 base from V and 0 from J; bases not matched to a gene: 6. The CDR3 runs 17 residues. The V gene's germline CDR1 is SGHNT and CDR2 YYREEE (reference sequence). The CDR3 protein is CASSLNSGGTSTDTQYF. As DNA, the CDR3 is TGTGCCAGCAGCTTGAACAGCGGGGGGACTAGCACAGATACGCAGTATTTT.

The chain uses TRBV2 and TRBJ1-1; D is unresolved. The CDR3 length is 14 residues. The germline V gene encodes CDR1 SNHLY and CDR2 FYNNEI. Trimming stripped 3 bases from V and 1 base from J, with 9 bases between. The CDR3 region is CASSDPNRNTEAFF. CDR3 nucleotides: TGTGCCAGCAGTGACCCTAACAGGAACACTGAAGCTTTCTTT. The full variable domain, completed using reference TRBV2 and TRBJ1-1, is EPEVTQTPSHQVTQMGQEVILRCVPISNHLYFYWYRQILGQKVEFLVSFYNNEISEKSEIFDDQFSVERPDGSNFTLKIRSTKLEDSAMYFCASSDPNRNTEAFFGQGTRLTVV.

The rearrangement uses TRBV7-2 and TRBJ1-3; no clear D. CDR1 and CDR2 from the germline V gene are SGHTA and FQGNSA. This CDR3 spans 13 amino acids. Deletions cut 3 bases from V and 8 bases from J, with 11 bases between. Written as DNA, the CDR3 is TGTGCCAGCAGCTTGGCCGGCGGGGACACCATATATTTT. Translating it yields CASSLAGGDTIYF.

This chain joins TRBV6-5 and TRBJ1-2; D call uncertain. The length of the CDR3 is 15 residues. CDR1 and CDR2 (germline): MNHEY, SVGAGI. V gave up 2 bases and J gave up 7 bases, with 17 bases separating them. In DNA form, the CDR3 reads TGTGCCAGCAGTTACGGCGGGAATGCCCCGGTTGGCTACACCTTC. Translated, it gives CASSYGGNAPVGYTF.

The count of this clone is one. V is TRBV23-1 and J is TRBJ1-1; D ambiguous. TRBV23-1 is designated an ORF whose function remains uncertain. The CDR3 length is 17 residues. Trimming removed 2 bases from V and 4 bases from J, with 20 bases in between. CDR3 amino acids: CASSQPPGPGCCTEAFF. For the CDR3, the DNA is TGCGCCAGCAGTCAACCCCCTGGGCCGGGGTGCTGCACTGAAGCTTTCTTT.

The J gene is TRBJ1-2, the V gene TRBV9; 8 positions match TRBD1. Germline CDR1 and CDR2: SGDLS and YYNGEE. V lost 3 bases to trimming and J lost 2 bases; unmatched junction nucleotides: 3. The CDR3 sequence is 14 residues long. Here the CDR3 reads CASSARQGNYGYTF. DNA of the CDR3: TGTGCCAGCAGCGCACGACAGGGGAACTATGGCTACACCTTC.

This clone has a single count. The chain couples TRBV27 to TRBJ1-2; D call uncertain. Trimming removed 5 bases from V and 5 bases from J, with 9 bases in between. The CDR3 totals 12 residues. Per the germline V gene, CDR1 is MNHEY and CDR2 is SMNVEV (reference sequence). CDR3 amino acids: CASSDRGYGYTF. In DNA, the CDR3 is TGTGCCAGCAGTGATCGGGGTTATGGCTACACCTTC.

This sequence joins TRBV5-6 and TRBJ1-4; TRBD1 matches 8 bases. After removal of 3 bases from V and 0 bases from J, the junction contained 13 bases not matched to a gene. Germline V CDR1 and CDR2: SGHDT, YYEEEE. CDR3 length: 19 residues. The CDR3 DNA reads TGTGCCAGCAGCTCGATCACAGGGGGTGGAATTGCAACTAATGAAAAACTGTTTTTT. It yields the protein CASSSITGGGIATNEKLFF.

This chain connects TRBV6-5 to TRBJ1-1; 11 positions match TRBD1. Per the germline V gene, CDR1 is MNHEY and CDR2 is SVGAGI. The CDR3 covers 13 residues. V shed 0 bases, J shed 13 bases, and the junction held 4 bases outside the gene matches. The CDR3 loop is CASSYSGTGGVFF. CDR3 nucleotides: TGTGCCAGCAGTTACTCCGGGACAGGGGGGGTTTTCTTT.

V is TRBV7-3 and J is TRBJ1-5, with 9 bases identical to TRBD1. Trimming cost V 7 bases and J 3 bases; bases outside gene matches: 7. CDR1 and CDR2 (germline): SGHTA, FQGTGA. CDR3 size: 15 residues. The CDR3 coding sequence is TGTGCCAGCACCCGGGGGACAGGGTACAATCAGCCCCAGCATTTT. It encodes CASTRGTGYNQPQHF.

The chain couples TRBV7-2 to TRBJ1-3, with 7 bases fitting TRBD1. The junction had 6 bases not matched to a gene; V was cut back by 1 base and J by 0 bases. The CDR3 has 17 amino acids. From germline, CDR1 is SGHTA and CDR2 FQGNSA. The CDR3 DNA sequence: TGTGCCAGCAGCTTAGTATCGGCAGGGGGCTCTGGAAACACCATATATTTT. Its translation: CASSLVSAGGSGNTIYF.

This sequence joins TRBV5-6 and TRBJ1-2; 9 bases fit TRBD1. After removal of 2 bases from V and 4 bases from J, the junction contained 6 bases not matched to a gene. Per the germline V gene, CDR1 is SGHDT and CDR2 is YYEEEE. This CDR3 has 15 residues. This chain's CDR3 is CASSFRGQGFYGYTF. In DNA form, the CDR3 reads TGTGCCAGCAGCTTCCGGGGACAGGGTTTCTATGGCTACACCTTC.

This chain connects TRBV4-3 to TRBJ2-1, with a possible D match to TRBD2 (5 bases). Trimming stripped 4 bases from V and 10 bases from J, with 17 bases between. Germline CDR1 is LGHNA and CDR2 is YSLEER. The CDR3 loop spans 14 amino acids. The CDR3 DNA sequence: TGCGCCAGCAGCCCGCAAGGAGGAGTTCAGGAGCAGTTCTTC. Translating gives CASSPQGGVQEQFF.

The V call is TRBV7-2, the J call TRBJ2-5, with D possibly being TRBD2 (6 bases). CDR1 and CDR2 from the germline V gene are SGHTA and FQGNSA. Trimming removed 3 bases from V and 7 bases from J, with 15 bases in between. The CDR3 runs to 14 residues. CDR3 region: CASSLPGLGGTQYF. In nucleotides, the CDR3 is TGTGCCAGCAGCTTGCCGGGGCTCGGGGGGACCCAGTACTTC.

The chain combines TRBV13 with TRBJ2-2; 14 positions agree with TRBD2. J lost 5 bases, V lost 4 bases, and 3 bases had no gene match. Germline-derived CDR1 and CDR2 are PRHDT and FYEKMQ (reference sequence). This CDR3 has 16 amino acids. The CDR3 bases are TGTGCCAGCAGCTCAAGACTAGCGGGGGGGACCGGGGAGCTGTTTTTT. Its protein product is CASSSRLAGGTGELFF.

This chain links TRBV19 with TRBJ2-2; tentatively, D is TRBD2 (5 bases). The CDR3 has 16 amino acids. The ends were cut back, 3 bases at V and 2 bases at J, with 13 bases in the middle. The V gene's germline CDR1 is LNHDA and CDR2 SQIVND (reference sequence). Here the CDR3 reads CASSIGAGTNTGELFF. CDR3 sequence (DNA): TGTGCCAGTAGTATTGGCGCGGGTACCAACACCGGGGAGCTGTTTTTT.

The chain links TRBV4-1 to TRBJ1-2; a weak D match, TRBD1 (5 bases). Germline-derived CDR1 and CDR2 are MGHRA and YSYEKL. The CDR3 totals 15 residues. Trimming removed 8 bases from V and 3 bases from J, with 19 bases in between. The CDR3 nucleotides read TGCGCCAGCTCCGATTCGGGACTCCGGGACTATGGCTACACCTTC. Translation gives CASSDSGLRDYGYTF.